The 13 T cell receptor beta chains below all came from one sample that was sequenced in a study of OX40 agonist ivuxolimab in advanced cancers. Sequencing was performed with immunoSEQ multiplex PCR; in TCRdb, only in-frame clones are kept and a portion is missing. Of roughly 60,000 clones listed, over 80% are singletons. Here the sequenced sample was CD4+ or CD8+ T cells sorted from blood, taken in a trial of the OX40 agonist ivuxolimab. These receptors were taken from an adult with an advanced solid tumor such as melanoma, head and neck, liver or kidney cancer.

This chain connects TRBV15 to TRBJ2-7; D remains unclear. Trimming took 0 bases from V and 2 from J, leaving 5 bases between them. Germline V gives CDR1 LNHNV, CDR2 YYDKDF (reference sequence). This CDR3 contains 13 residues. The chain's CDR3 is CATSRDLTYEQYF. The CDR3 DNA sequence: TGTGCCACCAGCAGAGATTTAACCTACGAGCAGTACTTC.

This sequence joins TRBV19 and TRBJ1-5, with D tentatively TRBD1 (6 bases). There are 15 residues in the CDR3. Trimming removed 3 bases at V and 7 bases at J, with 16 bases between. In germline, CDR1 is LNHDA, CDR2 SQIVND (reference sequence). The CDR3 DNA reads TGTGCCAGTAGTATGCTACAGGGTAGGTGGCAGCCCCAGCATTTT. Protein sequence: CASSMLQGRWQPQHF.

This chain joins TRBV28 and TRBJ2-7, with 10 bases aligning to TRBD2. This CDR3 is 14 amino acids long. The trim removed 5 bases at V and 6 bases at J, leaving 7 bases unmatched. The germline CDR1 and CDR2 sequences are MDHEN and SYDVKM. For the CDR3, the DNA is TGTGCCAGCAGTCAAGCGGGAGGGCTCTCCGAGCAGTACTTC. Translated: CASSQAGGLSEQYF.

The chain carries TRBV27 and TRBJ2-1; D gene ambiguous. This CDR3 contains 13 residues. CDR1 and CDR2 from the germline V gene are MNHEY and SMNVEV (reference sequence). Deletions cut 8 bases from V and 0 bases from J, with 8 bases between. CDR3: CASGDYSYNEQFF. The CDR3 DNA reads as TGTGCCAGCGGAGATTACTCCTACAATGAGCAGTTCTTC.

The CDR3 loop reads CASSLDSGASYEQYF. CDR3 coding DNA: TGTGCCAGCAGCTTAGACAGTGGGGCCTCCTACGAGCAGTACTTC. V and J are TRBV7-6 and TRBJ2-7, with D possibly being TRBD1 (5 bases). CDR1 is SGHVS and CDR2 is FNYEAQ in the germline V gene. V gave up 1 base and J gave up 0 bases, with 10 bases separating them. This CDR3 contains 15 residues.

V usage is TRBV10-3 and J usage is TRBJ2-1, with 7 bases aligning to TRBD1. The CDR3 is made up of 16 amino acids. The germline V gene has CDR1 ENHRY and CDR2 SYGVKD. The V gene end was trimmed by 0 bases and the J gene end by 8 bases; junction bases not matched to a gene: 10. For the CDR3, the DNA is TGTGCCATCAGTGAGTCGAGTGGGAGACAGGGCGATGAGCAGTTCTTC. This codes for CAISESSGRQGDEQFF.

The count of this clone is one. The rearrangement links TRBV28 to TRBJ2-7; 7 nucleotides align to TRBD2. This CDR3 spans 14 amino acids. Germline V gives CDR1 MDHEN, CDR2 SYDVKM. Losses at the gene ends were 4 bases for V and 4 bases for J; bases not matched to a gene: 7. CDR3 in amino acids: CASSSRGGMYEQYF. CDR3 DNA: TGTGCCAGCAGTTCCCGGGGAGGGATGTACGAGCAGTACTTC.

Concerning this clone itself: A read error may account for a junction end that differs from germline. The chain carries TRBV6-5 and TRBJ2-1; no definite D call. Germline V gene data show CDR1 as MNHEY and CDR2 as SVGAGI. The CDR3 is made up of 11 amino acids. The CDR3, as DNA: TGTGCCAGCAGCACCGGGCCTGAGGAGTTCTTC. This gives the protein CASSTGPEEFF.

The gene calls are TRBV4-2 and TRBJ2-6; the match to TRBD1 covers 7 bases. The CDR3 extends over 17 amino acids. V lost 0 bases and J lost 2; bases outside the gene matches: 4. Germline values: CDR1 LGHNA, CDR2 YNFKEQ. This CDR3 reads CASSQDHTGAGANVLTF. CDR3 DNA sequence: TGTGCCAGCAGCCAAGATCATACAGGGGCTGGGGCCAACGTCCTGACTTTC.

The chain couples TRBV27 to TRBJ2-1; the match to TRBD1 covers 9 bases. CDR1 is MNHEY and CDR2 is SMNVEV in the germline V gene (reference sequence). Trimming took 5 bases from V and 6 from J; bases not matched to a gene: 5. CDR3 length equals 14 residues. The CDR3 loop is CASSLDRGGNEQFF. In nucleotides, the CDR3 is TGTGCCAGCAGTCTAGACAGGGGGGGCAATGAGCAGTTCTTC.

The chain uses TRBV2 and TRBJ2-1; D possibly uses TRBD1 or TRBD2 (5 bases each). Germline CDR1 SNHLY, CDR2 FYNNEI. The CDR3 sequence is 14 residues long. V was shortened by 6 bases and J by 7 bases, with 16 bases between the two germline ends. The CDR3 bases are TGTGCCAGCAGGCCGGGACCAACTATGAATGAGCAGTTCTTC. The encoded protein is CASRPGPTMNEQFF.

V and J are TRBV6-6 and TRBJ1-5, with a tentative D call TRBD1 (5 bases). CDR3 length: 15 amino acids. Germline V CDR1 and CDR2: MNHNY, SVGAGI (reference sequence). V lost 6 bases to trimming and J lost 1 base, with 13 bases between them. The CDR3 DNA reads as TGTGCCAGCAGGAACCGGACATCAAGCAATCAGCCCCAGCATTTT. It encodes CASRNRTSSNQPQHF.

The chain joins TRBV6-5 to TRBJ2-7, with 7 nucleotides matching TRBD1. The CDR3 contains 15 residues. Germline CDR1 is MNHEY and CDR2 is SVGAGI. J was trimmed by 2 bases and V by 6 bases; bases with no gene match: 10. CDR3 sequence (DNA): TGTGCCAGCAGCGACCCCGGACAGGCCACCTACGAGCAGTACTTC. Its translation: CASSDPGQATYEQYF.